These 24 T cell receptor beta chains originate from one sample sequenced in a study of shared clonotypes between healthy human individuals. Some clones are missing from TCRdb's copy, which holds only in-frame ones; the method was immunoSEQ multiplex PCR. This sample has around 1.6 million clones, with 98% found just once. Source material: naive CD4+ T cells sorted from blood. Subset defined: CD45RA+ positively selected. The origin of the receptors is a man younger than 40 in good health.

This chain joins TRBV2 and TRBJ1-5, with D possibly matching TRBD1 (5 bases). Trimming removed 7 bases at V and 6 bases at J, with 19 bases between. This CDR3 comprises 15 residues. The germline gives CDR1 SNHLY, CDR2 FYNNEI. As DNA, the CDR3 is TGTGCCAGCACCCAGGGCCAGGGATATGCTCAGCCCCAGCATTTT. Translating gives CASTQGQGYAQPQHF.

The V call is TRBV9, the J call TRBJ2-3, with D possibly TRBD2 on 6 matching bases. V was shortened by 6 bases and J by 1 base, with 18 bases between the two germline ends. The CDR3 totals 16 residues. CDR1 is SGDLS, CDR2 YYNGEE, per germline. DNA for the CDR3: TGTGCCAGCACCCGATTGCCGTCGGGGGGCACAGATACGCAGTATTTT. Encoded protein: CASTRLPSGGTDTQYF.

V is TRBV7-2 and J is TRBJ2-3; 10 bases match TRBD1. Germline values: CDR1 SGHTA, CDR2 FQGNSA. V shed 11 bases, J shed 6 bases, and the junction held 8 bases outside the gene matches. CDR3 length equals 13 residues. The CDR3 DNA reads TGTGCCTACCGGGACAGGGGACCGGATACGCAGTATTTT. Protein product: CAYRDRGPDTQYF.

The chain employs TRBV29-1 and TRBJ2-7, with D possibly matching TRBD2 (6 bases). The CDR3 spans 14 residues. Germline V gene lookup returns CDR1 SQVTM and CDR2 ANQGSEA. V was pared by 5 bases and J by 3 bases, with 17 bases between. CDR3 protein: CSVLGGEGIYEQYF. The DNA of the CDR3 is TGCAGCGTTCTAGGCGGGGAAGGGATCTACGAGCAGTACTTC.

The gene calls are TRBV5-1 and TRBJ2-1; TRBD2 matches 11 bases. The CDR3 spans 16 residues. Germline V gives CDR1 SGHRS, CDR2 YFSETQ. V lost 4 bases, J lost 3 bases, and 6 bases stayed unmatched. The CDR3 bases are TGCGCCAGCAGCCCGACTAGCGGGAATTTCTACAATGAGCAGTTCTTC. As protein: CASSPTSGNFYNEQFF.

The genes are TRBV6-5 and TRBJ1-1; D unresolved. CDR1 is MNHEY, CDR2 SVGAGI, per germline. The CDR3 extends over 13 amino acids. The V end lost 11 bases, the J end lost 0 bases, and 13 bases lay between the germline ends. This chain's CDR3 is CASNLGLNTEAFF. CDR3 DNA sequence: TGTGCCTCCAACCTCGGACTGAACACTGAAGCTTTCTTT.

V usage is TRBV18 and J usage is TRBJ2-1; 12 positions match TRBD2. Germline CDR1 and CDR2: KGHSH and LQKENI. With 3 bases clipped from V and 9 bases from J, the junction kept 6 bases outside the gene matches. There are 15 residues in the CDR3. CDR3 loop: CASSPLTSGGGEQFF. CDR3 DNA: TGTGCCAGCTCACCCTTGACTAGCGGGGGTGGTGAGCAGTTCTTC.

In nucleotides, the CDR3 is TGTGCCAGTAGTATAGCCGCACGGAGCACAGATACGCAGTATTTT. Protein product: CASSIAARSTDTQYF. The V call is TRBV19, the J call TRBJ2-3; D unclear. CDR1 is LNHDA, CDR2 SQIVND, per germline (reference sequence). V shed 1 base and J shed 0 bases, with 8 bases lying between them. The CDR3 sequence is 15 residues long.

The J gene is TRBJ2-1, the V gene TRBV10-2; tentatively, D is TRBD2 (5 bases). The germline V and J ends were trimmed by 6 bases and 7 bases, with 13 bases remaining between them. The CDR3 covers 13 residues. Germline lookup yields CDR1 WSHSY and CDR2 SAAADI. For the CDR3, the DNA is TGCGCCAGCAGAATCGGGGTTTTGAATGAGCAGTTCTTC. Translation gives CASRIGVLNEQFF.

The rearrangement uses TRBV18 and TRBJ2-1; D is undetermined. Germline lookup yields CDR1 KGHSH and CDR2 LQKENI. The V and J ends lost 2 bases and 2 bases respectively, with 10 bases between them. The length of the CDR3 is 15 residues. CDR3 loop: CASSPFGGPYNEQFF. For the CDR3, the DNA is TGTGCCAGCTCACCATTCGGCGGCCCCTACAATGAGCAGTTCTTC.

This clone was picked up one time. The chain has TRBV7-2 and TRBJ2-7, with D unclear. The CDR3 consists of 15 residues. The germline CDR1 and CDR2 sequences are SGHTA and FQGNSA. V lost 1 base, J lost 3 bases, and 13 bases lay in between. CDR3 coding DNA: TGTGCCAGCAGCTTAGTTCTCGGCGGAAACTACGAGCAGTACTTC. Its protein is CASSLVLGGNYEQYF.

The CDR3 protein is CASSSTVAGSYNEQFF. Here the CDR3 DNA reads TGTGCCAGCAGTTCAACAGTAGCAGGCTCCTACAATGAGCAGTTCTTC. This chain uses TRBV27 with TRBJ2-1; D is undetermined. CDR3 length: 16 residues. The germline V gene encodes CDR1 MNHEY and CDR2 SMNVEV (reference sequence). V shed 4 bases and J shed 0 bases, with 13 bases lying between them.

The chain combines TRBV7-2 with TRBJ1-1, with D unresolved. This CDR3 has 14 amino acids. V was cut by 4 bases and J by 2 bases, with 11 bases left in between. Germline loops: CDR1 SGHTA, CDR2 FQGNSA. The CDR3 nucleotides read TGTGCCAGCAGCTCAAGGTACAGAAACACTGAAGCTTTCTTT. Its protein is CASSSRYRNTEAFF.

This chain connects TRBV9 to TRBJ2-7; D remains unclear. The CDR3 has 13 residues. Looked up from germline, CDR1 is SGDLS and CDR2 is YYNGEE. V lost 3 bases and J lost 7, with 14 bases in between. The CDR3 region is CASSAEPGEEQYF. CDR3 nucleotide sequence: TGTGCCAGCAGCGCCGAACCTGGGGAAGAGCAGTACTTC. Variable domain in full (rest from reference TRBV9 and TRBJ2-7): DSGVTQTPKHLITATGQRVTLRCSPRSGDLSVYWYQQSLDQGLQFLIQYYNGEERAKGNILERFSAQQFPDLHSELNLSSLELGDSALYFCASSAEPGEEQYFGPGTRLTVT.

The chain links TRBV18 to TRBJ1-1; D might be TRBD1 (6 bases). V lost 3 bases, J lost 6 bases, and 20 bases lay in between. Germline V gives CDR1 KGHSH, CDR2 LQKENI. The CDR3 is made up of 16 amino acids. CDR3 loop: CASSPRDIQGRSEAFF. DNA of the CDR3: TGTGCCAGCTCACCCCGCGATATCCAGGGGCGTTCTGAAGCTTTCTTT.

The CDR3 loop reads CASTTIDSSGNTIYF. DNA for the CDR3: TGTGCCAGCACTACCATCGACAGCTCTGGAAACACCATATATTTT. The chain combines TRBV6-1 with TRBJ1-3; TRBD1 might be the D (5 bases). Germline V CDR1 and CDR2: MNHNS, SASEGT. This CDR3 spans 15 amino acids. Deletions cut 7 bases from V and 0 bases from J, with 13 bases between.

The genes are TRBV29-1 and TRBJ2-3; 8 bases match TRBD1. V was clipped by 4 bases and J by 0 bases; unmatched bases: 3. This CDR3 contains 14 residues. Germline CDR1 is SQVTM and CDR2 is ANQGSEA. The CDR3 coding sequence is TGCAGCGTTGTCTACAGGGGGAGCACAGATACGCAGTATTTT. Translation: CSVVYRGSTDTQYF.

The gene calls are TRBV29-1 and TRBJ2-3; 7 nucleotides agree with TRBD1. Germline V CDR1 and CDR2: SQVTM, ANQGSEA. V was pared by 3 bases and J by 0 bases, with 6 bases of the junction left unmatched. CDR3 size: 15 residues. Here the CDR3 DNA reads TGCAGCGTTGAGGGACAGATTTCTAGCACAGATACGCAGTATTTT. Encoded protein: CSVEGQISSTDTQYF.

The CDR3, as DNA: TGTGCCAGCAGTGAATATTCAATCGGGTCAAGTGGGAATGAGCAGTTCTTC. It codes for CASSEYSIGSSGNEQFF. The chain links TRBV25-1 to TRBJ2-1; D uncertain. This CDR3 comprises 17 residues. The germline V gene has CDR1 MGHDK and CDR2 SYGVNS. Trimming removed 0 bases at V and 7 bases at J, with 19 bases between.

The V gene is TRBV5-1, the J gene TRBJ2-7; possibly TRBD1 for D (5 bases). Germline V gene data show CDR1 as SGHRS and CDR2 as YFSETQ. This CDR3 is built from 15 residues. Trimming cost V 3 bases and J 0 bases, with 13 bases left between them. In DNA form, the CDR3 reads TGCGCCAGCAGCTCTTTGACAGATAGCTCCTACGAGCAGTACTTC. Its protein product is CASSSLTDSSYEQYF.

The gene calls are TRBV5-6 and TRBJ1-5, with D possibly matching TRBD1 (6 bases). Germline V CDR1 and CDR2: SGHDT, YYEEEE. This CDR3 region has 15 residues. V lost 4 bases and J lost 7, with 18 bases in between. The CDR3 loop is CASSPAGAIGQPQHF. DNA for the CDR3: TGTGCCAGCAGCCCGGCGGGGGCTATCGGGCAGCCCCAGCATTTT.

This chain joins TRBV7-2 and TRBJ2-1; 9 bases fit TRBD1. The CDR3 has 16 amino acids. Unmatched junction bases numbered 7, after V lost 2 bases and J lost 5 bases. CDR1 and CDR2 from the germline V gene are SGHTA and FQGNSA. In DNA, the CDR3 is TGTGCCAGCAGCTTACGCGGGACAGGGTTGCACAATGAGCAGTTCTTC. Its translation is CASSLRGTGLHNEQFF.

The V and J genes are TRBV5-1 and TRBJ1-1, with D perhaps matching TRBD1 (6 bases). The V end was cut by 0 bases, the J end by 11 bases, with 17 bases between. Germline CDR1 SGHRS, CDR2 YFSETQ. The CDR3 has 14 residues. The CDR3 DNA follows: TGCGCCAGCAGCTTGGAGGGGACATCGATTTGGGCTTTCTTT. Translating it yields CASSLEGTSIWAFF.

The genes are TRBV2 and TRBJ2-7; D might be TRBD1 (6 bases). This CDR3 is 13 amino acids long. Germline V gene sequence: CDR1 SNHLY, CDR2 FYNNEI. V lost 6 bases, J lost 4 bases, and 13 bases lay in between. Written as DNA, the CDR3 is TGTGCCAGCAGAACAGGGTCAGGATACGAGCAGTACTTC. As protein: CASRTGSGYEQYF. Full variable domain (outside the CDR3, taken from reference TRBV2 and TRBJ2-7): EPEVTQTPSHQVTQMGQEVILRCVPISNHLYFYWYRQILGQKVEFLVSFYNNEISEKSEIFDDQFSVERPDGSNFTLKIRSTKLEDSAMYFCASRTGSGYEQYFGPGTRLTVT.